This entry features one T cell receptor beta chain sequence. The antigen is unknown. A much larger clone differs from this one at a single base, so this may be a read error. Graves' hyperthyroidism showing no ophthalmopathy progression within 18 months was considered stable. These patients, aged 18 to 65, had recently diagnosed hyperthyroidism lasting under 2 months. PBMCs were derived from 9.5 to 10 ml fresh peripheral blood. The record originates from a study of T cells in Graves' hyperthyroidism and ophthalmopathy. This CDR3 is built from 15 residues. Germline assignment: CDR1 SGHRS and CDR2 YFSETQ. Using RNA transcripts as the source, TCR beta CDR3 regions were amplified. HTBI primers were employed in a first-round RT-PCR of the TCR CDR3. Each CDR3 protein is one row after TCRdb ran MiXCR on the multiplex PCR reads. The sample consists of fewer than 700,000 distinct CDR3 sequences, around 15% of them appearing once.

Study-level points and caveats: Ophthalmopathy got predicted by the model a median about six months before its onset.

This TCR derives from a woman in her 30s with Graves' hyperthyroidism. The sequenced sample was blood. V is TRBV5-1 and J is TRBJ1-1; the D gene is possibly TRBD1 (5 bases). CDR3 in DNA: TGCGCCGGCAGCTTGGATCAGGGTATGAACACTGAAGCTTTCTTT. Amino acids: CAGSLDQGMNTEAFF.